A single count supports the clone carrying this T cell receptor beta chain. What it binds is unknown. Using immunoSEQ multiplex PCR, the repertoire was profiled, and TCRdb retains in-frame clones only, with some absent. The sample records about 88,000 clones, around 90% being singletons. The V and J ends lost 4 bases and 4 bases, in that order; junction bases with no gene match: 13. The CDR3 has 16 residues. From germline, CDR1 is SGHNT and CDR2 YYREEE (reference sequence). These data are taken from a study of T cell responses to AZD1222 COVID-19 vaccine. Study-wide context: Investigators merged groups given second doses at roughly 4 or roughly 12 weeks.

Study observations and caveats: Targets within unmutated variant regions were reportedly found for nearly half of spike-specific TCRs.

The specimen comprised peripheral blood, sampled on day 0 of AZD1222 vaccination. This receptor was taken from an adult in good health. This chain joins TRBV5-4 and TRBJ2-7; 8 nucleotides line up with TRBD2. CDR3: CASSLGPLAGRYEQYF. The DNA for the CDR3 is TGTGCCAGCAGCCTGGGTCCGCTAGCGGGTAGATACGAGCAGTACTTC.